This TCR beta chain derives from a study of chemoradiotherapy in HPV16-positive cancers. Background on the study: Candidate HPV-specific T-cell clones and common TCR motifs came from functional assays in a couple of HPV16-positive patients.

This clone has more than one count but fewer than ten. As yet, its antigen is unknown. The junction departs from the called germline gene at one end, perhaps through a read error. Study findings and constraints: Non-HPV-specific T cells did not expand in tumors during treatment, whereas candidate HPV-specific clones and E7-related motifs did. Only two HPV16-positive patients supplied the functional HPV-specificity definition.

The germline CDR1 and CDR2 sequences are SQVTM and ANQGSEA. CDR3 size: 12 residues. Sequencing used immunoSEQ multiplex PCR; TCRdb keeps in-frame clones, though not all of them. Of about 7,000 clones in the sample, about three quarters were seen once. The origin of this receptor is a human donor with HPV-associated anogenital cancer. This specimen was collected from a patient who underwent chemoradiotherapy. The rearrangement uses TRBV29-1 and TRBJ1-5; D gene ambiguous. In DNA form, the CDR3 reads TGCAGCGTTCAAGATAGCAATCAGCCCCAGCATTTT. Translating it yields CSVQDSNQPQHF.